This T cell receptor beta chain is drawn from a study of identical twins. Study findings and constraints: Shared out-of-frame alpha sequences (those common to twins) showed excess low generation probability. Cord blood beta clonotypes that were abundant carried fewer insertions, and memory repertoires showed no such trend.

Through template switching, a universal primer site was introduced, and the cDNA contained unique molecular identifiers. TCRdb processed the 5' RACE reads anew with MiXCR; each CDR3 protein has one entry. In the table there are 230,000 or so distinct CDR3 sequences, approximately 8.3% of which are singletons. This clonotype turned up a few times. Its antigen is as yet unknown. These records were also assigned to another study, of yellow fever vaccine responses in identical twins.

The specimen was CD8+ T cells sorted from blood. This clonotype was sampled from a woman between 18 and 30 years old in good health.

The DNA of the CDR3 is TGTGCCAGCAGCCAAGAATCGGCAGGGGCCGGGGAGACCCAGTACTTC. Protein: CASSQESAGAGETQYF. This rearrangement joins TRBV4-2 to TRBJ2-5, with D possibly TRBD1 on 6 matching bases. V lost 0 bases and J lost 5, with 16 bases in between. Per the germline V gene, CDR1 is LGHNA and CDR2 is YNFKEQ. The CDR3 contains 16 residues.